A selection of T cell receptor beta chains follows, all from one sample in a study of beta chain features in type 1 diabetes. TCRdb's table, derived via immunoSEQ multiplex PCR, lists solely in-frame clones and lacks some. The sample carries some 270,000 clones, under 8.5% recorded once. Sequencing input: central memory CD4+ T cells from blood. These receptors originate from a woman younger than 30 in good health. The CDR3 runs from the conserved cysteine through the conserved F or W. The D gene is left open where the match is weak. The listing skips clone size in some rows; elsewhere it reads once, few, many or a size class.

V gene	D gene	J gene	clone size	CDR3 protein	CDR3 DNA
TRBV5-6	TRBD1	TRBJ1-4	.	CASSFRGQVRTGKLFF	TGTGCCAGCAGCTTCCGCGGACAGGTCCGGACGGGAAAACTGTTTTTT
TRBV2	TRBD2	TRBJ2-1	.	CASRRRLAGRNEQFF	TGTGCCAGCAGGCGGAGGCTAGCGGGAAGAAATGAGCAGTTCTTC
TRBV5-8	TRBD2	TRBJ2-7	few	CASTSGSSYEQYF	TGTGCCAGCACTAGCGGTAGCTCCTACGAGCAGTACTTC
TRBV11-3	TRBD1	TRBJ2-2	.	CASSLGGQGNTGELFF	TGTGCCAGCAGCTTAGGGGGACAGGGGAACACCGGGGAGCTGTTTTTT
TRBV7-7	.	TRBJ1-4	.	CAVRGTYEKLFF	TGTGCCGTCCGTGGGACGTATGAAAAACTGTTTTTT
TRBV6-5	.	TRBJ1-2	.	CASTRGRGYTF	TGTGCCAGCACTAGGGGTCGCGGCTACACCTTC
TRBV10-3	.	TRBJ2-7	few	CATGGGPEQYF	TGTGCCACCGGGGGTGGGCCCGAGCAGTACTTC
TRBV6-5	.	TRBJ2-3	few	CASSYEFGDTQYF	TGTGCCAGCAGTTATGAGTTTGGAGATACGCAGTATTTT
TRBV5-1	TRBD2	TRBJ2-5	few	CASSLTSGVQETQYF	TGCGCCAGCAGCTTGACTAGCGGGGTCCAAGAGACCCAGTACTTC
TRBV7-2	.	TRBJ1-2	few	CASSLDRTYGYTF	TGTGCCAGCAGCTTAGATAGGACGTATGGCTACACCTTC
TRBV4-1	.	TRBJ1-1	.	CASSQGWVNTEAFF	TGCGCCAGCAGCCAAGGGTGGGTAAACACTGAAGCTTTCTTT
TRBV7-2	TRBD2	TRBJ2-1	.	CASSSSAGASNEQFF	TGTGCCAGCAGCTCCTCAGCGGGGGCCTCCAATGAGCAGTTCTTC
TRBV19	.	TRBJ1-5	.	CASIPPYSGLYWDQPQHF	TGTGCCAGTATACCCCCCTACAGTGGGCTATACTGGGATCAGCCCCAGCATTTT
TRBV7-2	TRBD2	TRBJ2-6	.	CASSLASGGTTGANVLTF	TGTGCCAGCAGCTTAGCGTCGGGGGGAACTACTGGGGCCAACGTCCTGACTTTC
TRBV18	.	TRBJ1-4	few	CASSPNSLDEKLFF	TGTGCCAGCTCACCAAACAGTCTAGATGAAAAACTGTTTTTT
TRBV5-1	TRBD1	TRBJ1-1	few	CASSYGDRDDTEAFF	TGCGCCAGCAGCTATGGGGACAGGGATGACACTGAAGCTTTCTTT
TRBV7-2	TRBD1	TRBJ1-5	.	CASSSPGTGKWGDQPQHF	TGTGCCAGCAGCTCGCCCGGGACAGGGAAATGGGGTGATCAGCCCCAGCATTTT
TRBV7-2	.	TRBJ1-2	few	CASSQTDGYTF	TGTGCCAGCAGCCAAACAGATGGCTACACCTTC
TRBV7-9	.	TRBJ2-7	.	CASSLAGTYEQYF	TGTGCCAGCAGCTTAGCAGGGACCTACGAGCAGTACTTC
TRBV11-3	.	TRBJ2-2	few	CASSLGRGRTGELFF	TGTGCCAGCAGCTTAGGCCGGGGGCGGACCGGGGAGCTGTTTTTT
TRBV4-1	.	TRBJ1-1	many	CASSQDNPDRNTEAFF	TGCGCCAGCAGCCAAGATAACCCTGACAGGAACACTGAAGCTTTCTTT
TRBV4-3	.	TRBJ2-2	few	CASSPYQLTTNTGELFF	TGCGCCAGCAGCCCGTACCAGCTCACAACGAACACCGGGGAGCTGTTTTTT
TRBV6-6	.	TRBJ1-5	few	CASSYRGQPLSQHF	TGTGCCAGCAGTTACAGAGGCCAGCCCCTGTCCCAGCATTTT
TRBV15	TRBD1	TRBJ1-4	.	CATGTGVANEKLFF	TGTGCCACCGGGACAGGGGTAGCTAATGAAAAACTGTTTTTT
TRBV5-1	.	TRBJ2-2	few	CASSSDGGYTGELFF	TGCGCCAGCAGCTCGGACGGGGGTTACACCGGGGAGCTGTTTTTT
TRBV19	.	TRBJ2-3	.	CASTPARRLTDTQYF	TGTGCCAGTACCCCCGCCAGGAGACTCACAGATACGCAGTATTTT
TRBV6-5	TRBD1	TRBJ1-4	.	CASRLTGADEKLFF	TGTGCCAGCAGATTGACAGGGGCTGATGAAAAACTGTTTTTT
TRBV23-1	TRBD1	TRBJ1-4	.	CASSQWDRDGEKLFF	TGCGCCAGCAGTCAATGGGACAGGGATGGGGAAAAACTGTTTTTT
TRBV29-1	.	TRBJ1-2	.	CSVEADRSYTF	TGCAGCGTTGAGGCTGACAGGTCCTACACCTTC
TRBV19	.	TRBJ1-1	many	CASSIPWDFTEAFF	TGTGCCAGTAGTATTCCTTGGGACTTCACTGAAGCTTTCTTT
TRBV9	.	TRBJ2-1	many	CASANLGEQFF	TGTGCCAGCGCAAATCTCGGTGAGCAGTTCTTC
TRBV25-1	.	TRBJ1-5	.	CASSEQGTNQPQHF	TGTGCCAGCAGTGAACAGGGTACCAATCAGCCCCAGCATTTT
TRBV6-5	.	TRBJ2-6	.	CASSSEDGANVLTF	TGTGCCAGCAGTTCGGAAGATGGGGCCAACGTCCTGACTTTC
TRBV2	TRBD2	TRBJ2-1	.	CASRALAGGSYNEQFF	TGTGCCAGCAGGGCCCTAGCGGGGGGCTCCTACAATGAGCAGTTCTTC
TRBV7-2	.	TRBJ1-3	.	CASSSQGTGGNTIYF	TGTGCCAGCAGCTCCCAGGGTACCGGTGGAAACACCATATATTTT
TRBV27	.	TRBJ1-2	.	CASSLTGGGYGYTF	TGTGCCAGCAGCCTTACTGGCGGAGGTTATGGCTACACCTTC
TRBV9	TRBD1	TRBJ2-3	.	CASSEGTGASTDTQYF	TGTGCCAGCAGCGAGGGGACAGGGGCTAGCACAGATACGCAGTATTTT
TRBV7-2	TRBD2	TRBJ2-1	.	CASSRRTSGYLSGNEQFF	TGTGCCAGCAGCCGCCGGACTAGCGGGTACCTTAGTGGCAATGAGCAGTTCTTC
TRBV6-6	.	TRBJ2-1	few	CASSEKSRGSGEQFF	TGTGCCAGCAGTGAGAAATCTCGGGGGTCGGGTGAGCAGTTCTTC
TRBV27	.	TRBJ1-5	.	CASTLNGDSNQPQHF	TGTGCCAGCACGTTGAACGGAGATAGCAATCAGCCCCAGCATTTT
TRBV30	TRBD2	TRBJ2-2	few	CAWRFSGTNTGELFF	TGTGCCTGGAGATTTAGCGGGACGAACACCGGGGAGCTGTTTTTT
TRBV4-3	TRBD2	TRBJ2-1	many	CASSQDPRWRGIYNEQFF	TGCGCCAGCAGCCAAGATCCCAGGTGGCGGGGGATCTACAATGAGCAGTTCTTC
TRBV7-6	.	TRBJ1-1	few	CASSLSGNTEAFF	TGTGCCAGCAGCTTATCAGGGAACACTGAAGCTTTCTTT
TRBV2	TRBD1	TRBJ2-5	.	CASRDRDGETQYF	TGTGCCAGCAGGGACAGGGACGGAGAGACCCAGTACTTC
TRBV13	.	TRBJ2-3	.	CASSREGPHTDTQYF	TGTGCCAGCAGCCGAGAGGGTCCGCACACAGATACGCAGTATTTT
TRBV5-1	.	TRBJ1-1	few	CASPQDYLTEAFF	TGCGCCAGCCCTCAGGATTACCTCACTGAAGCTTTCTTT